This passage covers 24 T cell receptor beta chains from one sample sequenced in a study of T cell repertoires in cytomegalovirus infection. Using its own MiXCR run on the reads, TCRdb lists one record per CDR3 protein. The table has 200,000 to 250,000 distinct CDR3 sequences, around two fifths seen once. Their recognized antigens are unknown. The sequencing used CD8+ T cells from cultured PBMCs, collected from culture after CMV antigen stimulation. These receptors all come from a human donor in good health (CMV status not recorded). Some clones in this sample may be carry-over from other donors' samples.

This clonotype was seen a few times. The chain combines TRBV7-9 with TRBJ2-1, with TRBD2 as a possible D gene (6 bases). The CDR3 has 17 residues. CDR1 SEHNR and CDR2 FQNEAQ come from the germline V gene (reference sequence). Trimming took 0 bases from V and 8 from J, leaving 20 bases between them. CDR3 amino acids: CASSLARDSREIYEQFF. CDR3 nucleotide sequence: TGTGCCAGCAGCTTAGCTCGCGATAGTCGGGAGATATATGAGCAGTTCTTC.

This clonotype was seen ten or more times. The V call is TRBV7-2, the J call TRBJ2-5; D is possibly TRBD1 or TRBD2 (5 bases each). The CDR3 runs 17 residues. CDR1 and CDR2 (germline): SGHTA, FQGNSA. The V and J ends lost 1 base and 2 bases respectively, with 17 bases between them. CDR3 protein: CASSLEFARDLQETQYF. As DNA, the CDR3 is TGTGCCAGCAGCTTAGAGTTCGCCCGGGACCTTCAAGAGACCCAGTACTTC.

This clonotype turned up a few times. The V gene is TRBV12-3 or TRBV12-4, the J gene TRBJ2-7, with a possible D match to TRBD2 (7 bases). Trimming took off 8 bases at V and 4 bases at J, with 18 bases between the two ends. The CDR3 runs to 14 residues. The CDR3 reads CASRLGGAVYEQYF. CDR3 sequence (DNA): TGTGCCAGCCGACTGGGGGGGGCTGTATACGAGCAGTACTTC.

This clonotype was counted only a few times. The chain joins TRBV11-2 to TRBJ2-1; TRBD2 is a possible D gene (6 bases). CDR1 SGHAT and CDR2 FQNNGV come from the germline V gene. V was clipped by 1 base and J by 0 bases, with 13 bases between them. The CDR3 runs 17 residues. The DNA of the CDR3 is TGTGCCAGCAGCTTAGGGGGTAGCGGTTTCTCCTACAATGAGCAGTTCTTC. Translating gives CASSLGGSGFSYNEQFF.

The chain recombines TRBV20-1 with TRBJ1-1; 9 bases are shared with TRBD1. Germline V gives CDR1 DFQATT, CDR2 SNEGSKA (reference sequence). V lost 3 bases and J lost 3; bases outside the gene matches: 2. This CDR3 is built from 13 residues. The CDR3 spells CSASYRGHTEAFF. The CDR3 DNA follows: TGCAGTGCTAGTTACAGGGGGCACACTGAAGCTTTCTTT.

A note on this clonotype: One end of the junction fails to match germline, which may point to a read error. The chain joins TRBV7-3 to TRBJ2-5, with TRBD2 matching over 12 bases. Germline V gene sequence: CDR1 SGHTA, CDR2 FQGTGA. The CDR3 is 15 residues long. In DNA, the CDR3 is TGTGCCTGCAGCTCAACGGGACTAGCGGGAGAGACCCAGTACTTC. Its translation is CACSSTGLAGETQYF.

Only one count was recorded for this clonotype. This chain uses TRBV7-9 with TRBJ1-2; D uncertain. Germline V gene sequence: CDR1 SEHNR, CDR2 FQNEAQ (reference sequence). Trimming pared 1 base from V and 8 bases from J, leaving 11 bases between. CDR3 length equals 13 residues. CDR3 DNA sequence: TGTGCCAGCAGCTTAGAGGCAGTTTACGGCTACACCTTC. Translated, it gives CASSLEAVYGYTF.

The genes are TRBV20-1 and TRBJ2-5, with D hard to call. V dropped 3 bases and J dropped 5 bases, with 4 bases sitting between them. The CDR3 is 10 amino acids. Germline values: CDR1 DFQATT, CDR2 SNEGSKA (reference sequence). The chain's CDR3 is CSASDETQYF. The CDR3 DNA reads TGCAGTGCTAGTGATGAGACCCAGTACTTC.

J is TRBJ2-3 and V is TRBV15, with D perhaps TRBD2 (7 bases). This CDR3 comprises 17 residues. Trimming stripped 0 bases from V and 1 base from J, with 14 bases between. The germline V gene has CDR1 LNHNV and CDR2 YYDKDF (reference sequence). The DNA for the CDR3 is TGTGCCACCAGCAGAGAGGGGGCGGGGGATGGCACAGATACGCAGTATTTT. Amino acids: CATSREGAGDGTDTQYF.

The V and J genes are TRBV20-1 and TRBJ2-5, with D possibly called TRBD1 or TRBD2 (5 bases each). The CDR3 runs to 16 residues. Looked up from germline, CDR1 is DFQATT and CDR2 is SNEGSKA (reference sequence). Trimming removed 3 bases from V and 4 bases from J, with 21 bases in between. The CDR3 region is CSASNGTTPEGETQYF. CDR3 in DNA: TGCAGTGCTAGCAACGGGACCACCCCCGAGGGAGAGACCCAGTACTTC.

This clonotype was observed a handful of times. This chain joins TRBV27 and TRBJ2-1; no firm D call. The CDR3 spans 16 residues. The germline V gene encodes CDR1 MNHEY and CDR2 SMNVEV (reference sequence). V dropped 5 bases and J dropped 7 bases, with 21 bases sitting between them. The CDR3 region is CASSNPSTVMVNEQFF. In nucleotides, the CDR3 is TGTGCCAGCAGTAACCCTAGTACGGTCATGGTGAATGAGCAGTTCTTC.

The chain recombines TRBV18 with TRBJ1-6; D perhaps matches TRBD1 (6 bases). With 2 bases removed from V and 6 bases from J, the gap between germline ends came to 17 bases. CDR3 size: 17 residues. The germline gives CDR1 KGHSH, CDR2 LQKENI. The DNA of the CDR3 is TGTGCCAGCTCACCAACGGGGGCAGGAGACATTAATTCACCCCTCCACTTT. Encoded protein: CASSPTGAGDINSPLHF.

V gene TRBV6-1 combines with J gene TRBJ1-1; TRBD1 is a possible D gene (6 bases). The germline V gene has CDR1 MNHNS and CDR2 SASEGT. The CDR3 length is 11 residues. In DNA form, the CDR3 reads TGTACGACCGAGGGGGTGGCTGAAGCTTTCTTT. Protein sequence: CTTEGVAEAFF.

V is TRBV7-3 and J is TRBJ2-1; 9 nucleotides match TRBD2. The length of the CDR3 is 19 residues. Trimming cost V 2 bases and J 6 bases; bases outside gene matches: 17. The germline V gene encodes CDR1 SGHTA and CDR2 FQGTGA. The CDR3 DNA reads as TGTGCCAGCAGCTTATTCGCGGGAGGGCCTATGGTCTTAGGCAATGAGCAGTTCTTC. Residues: CASSLFAGGPMVLGNEQFF.

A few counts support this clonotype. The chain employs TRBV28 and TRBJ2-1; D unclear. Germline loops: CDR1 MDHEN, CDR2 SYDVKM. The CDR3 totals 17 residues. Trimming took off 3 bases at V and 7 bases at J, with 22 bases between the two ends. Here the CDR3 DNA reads TGTGCCAGCAGTTTCCCTGGGTCCCGCCCCGGGCCGAATGAGCAGTTCTTC. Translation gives CASSFPGSRPGPNEQFF.

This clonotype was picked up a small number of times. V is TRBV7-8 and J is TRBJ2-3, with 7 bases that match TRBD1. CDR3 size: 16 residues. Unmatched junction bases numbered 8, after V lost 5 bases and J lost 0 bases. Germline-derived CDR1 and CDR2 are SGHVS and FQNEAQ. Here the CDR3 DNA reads TGTGCCAGCAGCCCAGAGACAGGGATGAGCACAGATACGCAGTATTTT. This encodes CASSPETGMSTDTQYF.

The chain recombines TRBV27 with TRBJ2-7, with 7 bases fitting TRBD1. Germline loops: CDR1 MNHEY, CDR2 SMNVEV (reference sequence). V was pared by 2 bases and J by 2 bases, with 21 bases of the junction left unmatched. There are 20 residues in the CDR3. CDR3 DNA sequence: TGTGCCAGCAGTTTAGCCATCCTCTCCCCGGGACAGCCTTTCCCCTACGAGCAGTACTTC. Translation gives CASSLAILSPGQPFPYEQYF.

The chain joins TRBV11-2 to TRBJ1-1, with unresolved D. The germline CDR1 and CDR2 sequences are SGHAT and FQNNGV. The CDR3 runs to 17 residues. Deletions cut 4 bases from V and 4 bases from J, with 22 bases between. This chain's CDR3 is CASSSSSHRDSTTEAFF. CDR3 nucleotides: TGTGCCAGCAGCTCATCCTCCCACAGAGACTCGACCACTGAAGCTTTCTTT.

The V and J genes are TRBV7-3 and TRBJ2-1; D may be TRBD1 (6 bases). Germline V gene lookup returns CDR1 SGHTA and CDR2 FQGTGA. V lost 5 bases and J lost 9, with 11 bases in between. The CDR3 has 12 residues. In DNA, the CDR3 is TGTGCCAGCAGCCCGACAGGTGTTGAGCAGTTCTTC. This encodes CASSPTGVEQFF.

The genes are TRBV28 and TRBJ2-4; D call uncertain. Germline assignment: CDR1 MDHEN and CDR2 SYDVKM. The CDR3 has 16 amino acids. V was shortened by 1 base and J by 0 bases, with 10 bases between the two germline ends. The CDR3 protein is CASSLSLLLAKNIQYF. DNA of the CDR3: TGTGCCAGCAGTTTATCCCTCTTACTAGCCAAAAACATTCAGTACTTC.

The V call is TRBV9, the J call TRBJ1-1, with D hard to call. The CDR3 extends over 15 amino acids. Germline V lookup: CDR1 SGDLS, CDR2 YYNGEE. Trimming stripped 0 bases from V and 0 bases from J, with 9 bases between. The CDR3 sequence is CASSVDPLVNTEAFF. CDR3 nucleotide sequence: TGTGCCAGCAGCGTAGATCCCCTCGTGAACACTGAAGCTTTCTTT.

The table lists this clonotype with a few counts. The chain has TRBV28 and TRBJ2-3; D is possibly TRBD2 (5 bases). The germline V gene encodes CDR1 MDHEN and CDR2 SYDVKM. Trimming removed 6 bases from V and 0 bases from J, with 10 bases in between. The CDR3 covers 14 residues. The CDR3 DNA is TGTGCCAGCAGAAGTTGGACTAGCACAGATACGCAGTATTTT. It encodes CASRSWTSTDTQYF.

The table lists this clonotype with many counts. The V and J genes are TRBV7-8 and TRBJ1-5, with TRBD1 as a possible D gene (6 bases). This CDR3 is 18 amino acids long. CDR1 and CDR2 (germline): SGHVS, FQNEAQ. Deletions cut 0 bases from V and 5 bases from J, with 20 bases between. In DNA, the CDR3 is TGTGCCAGCAGCTTAGCGGGGGCAGGGTTAAGGATCCATCAGCCCCAGCATTTT. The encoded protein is CASSLAGAGLRIHQPQHF.

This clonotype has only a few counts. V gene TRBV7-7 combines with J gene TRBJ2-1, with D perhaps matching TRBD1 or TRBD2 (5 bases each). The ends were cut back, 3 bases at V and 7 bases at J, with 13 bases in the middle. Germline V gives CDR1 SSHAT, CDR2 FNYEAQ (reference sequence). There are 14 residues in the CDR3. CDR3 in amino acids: CASSLPGPRNEQFF. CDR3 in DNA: TGTGCCAGCAGCTTGCCGGGGCCGAGGAATGAGCAGTTCTTC. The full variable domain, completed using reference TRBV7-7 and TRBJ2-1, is GAGVSQSPRYKVTKRGQDVTLRCDPISSHATLYWYQQALGQGPEFLTYFNYEAQPDKSGLPSDRFSAERPEGSISTLTIQRTEQRDSAMYRCASSLPGPRNEQFFGPGTRLTVL.